This is a list of T cell receptor beta chains from one sample in a study of blood T cell repertoires in COVID-19. Produced via immunoSEQ multiplex PCR; TCRdb's table is partial and in-frame only. The sample lists roughly 300,000 clones; about nine tenths were seen once. Specimen: PBMCs or T cells enriched from blood (not recorded which). Every receptor here comes from a woman under 30 who had recovered from COVID-19. CDR3s include the opening cysteine and the closing phenylalanine or tryptophan. D genes are given only for firm matches. The size entry is marked missing in some rows and otherwise reads once, few, many or a size class.

D gene	J gene	V gene	clone size	CDR3 DNA	CDR3 protein
TRBD2	TRBJ2-1	TRBV6-6	few	TGTGCCAGCAGTCGTCTCGGGGTTAGCGGGAGGGCCGGTGAGCAGTTCTTC	CASSRLGVSGRAGEQFF
TRBD2	TRBJ2-1	TRBV2	NA	TGTGCCAGCAGTGAGACTAGCGAGCACTACAATGAGCAGTTCTTC	CASSETSEHYNEQFF
NA	TRBJ2-5	TRBV30	NA	TGTGCCTGGAGTGTAGGGGGGGAAGAGACCCAGTACTTC	CAWSVGGEETQYF
TRBD2	TRBJ2-5	TRBV19	NA	TGTGCCAGTAGTATCGGGGGGACTAGTCAAGAGACCCAGTACTTC	CASSIGGTSQETQYF
NA	TRBJ1-5	TRBV5-6	NA	TGTGCCAGCAGCTGGCGCGGTGCACGCAATCAGCCCCAGCATTTT	CASSWRGARNQPQHF
NA	TRBJ2-7	TRBV5-1	NA	TGCGCCAGCAGCTTACCGGGGATGAACGAGCAGTACTTC	CASSLPGMNEQYF
NA	TRBJ2-2	TRBV5-4	NA	TGTGCCAGCAGCTTGGCCGGGAGAGCCGGGGAGCTGTTTTTT	CASSLAGRAGELFF
TRBD1	TRBJ1-2	TRBV6-5	NA	TGTGCCAGCAGGGGGGCCGGGACAGGGTATGGCTACACCTTC	CASRGAGTGYGYTF
TRBD1	TRBJ1-5	TRBV29-1	NA	TGCAGCGTTGCGGAACAGGGGATAGATCAGCCCCAGCATTTT	CSVAEQGIDQPQHF
TRBD2	TRBJ2-5	TRBV5-6	NA	TGTGCCAGCAGCGTCCTGGGCGGGGGGCAAGAGACCCAGTACTTC	CASSVLGGGQETQYF
NA	TRBJ2-7	TRBV10-3	NA	TGTGCCATCAGTGGAACGGGAGCTGTCTTGGAGTACTTC	CAISGTGAVLEYF
NA	TRBJ1-6	TRBV19	NA	TGTGCCAGTAACCTCCCCCCGGGGGGGACGGGTTCACCCCTCCACTTT	CASNLPPGGTGSPLHF
NA	TRBJ1-1	TRBV30	NA	TGTGCCTGGAACCTGCGTCAGGGCGCTGAAGCTTTCTTT	CAWNLRQGAEAFF
TRBD1	TRBJ1-5	TRBV10-3	NA	TGTGCCATCAGTGCGAATCCGGGACAGGGAGATCAGCCCCAGCATTTT	CAISANPGQGDQPQHF
TRBD1	TRBJ2-3	TRBV5-1	NA	TGCGCCAGCAGCCGCAACAGGGGAACGCAGTATTTT	CASSRNRGTQYF
NA	TRBJ1-2	TRBV5-6	NA	TGTGCCAGCAGCTTTTCATCCGGAGGCGCGAACTATGGCTACACCTTC	CASSFSSGGANYGYTF
NA	TRBJ2-3	TRBV29-1	NA	TGCAGCGTTGAGTGGGGCGGGGGCACAGATACGCAGTATTTT	CSVEWGGGTDTQYF
NA	TRBJ2-1	TRBV5-1	NA	TGCGCCAGCAGCTTGCGGTTAGCGAGACGTTCTTATAATGAGCAGTTCTTC	CASSLRLARRSYNEQFF
NA	TRBJ1-1	TRBV30	NA	TGTGCCTGGAGTGTACTGGAGGGATACACTGAAGCTTTCTTT	CAWSVLEGYTEAFF
TRBD2	TRBJ2-1	TRBV27	NA	TGTGCCAGCAGAGCCGGGACTAGCAAATACAATGAGCAGTTCTTC	CASRAGTSKYNEQFF
TRBD2	TRBJ2-1	TRBV9	NA	TGTGCCAGCGGCCGGACTAGCGGTAGCTCCTACAATGAGCAGTTCTTC	CASGRTSGSSYNEQFF
NA	TRBJ2-2	TRBV5-1	NA	TGCGCCAGCAGAGAACCGGGACACAACGCCAACACCGGGGAGCTGTTTTTT	CASREPGHNANTGELFF
NA	TRBJ2-7	TRBV10-3	NA	TGTGCCATCAGTGGAGTGGCAGGGGAATACGAGCAGTACTTC	CAISGVAGEYEQYF
NA	TRBJ1-1	TRBV29-1	NA	TGCAGCGTTGGGGGGGGCGGTGGCACTGAAGCTTTCTTT	CSVGGGGGTEAFF
NA	TRBJ1-6	TRBV6-5	few	TGTGCCAGCAGTAACCTCCGGGATTCACCCCTCCACTTT	CASSNLRDSPLHF
NA	TRBJ2-2	TRBV9	NA	TGTGCCAGCAGCGCCCTCCGCGTCGGGGAGCTGTTTTTT	CASSALRVGELFF
TRBD1	TRBJ1-1	TRBV18	NA	TGTGCCAGCTCACCACCGATGGGGACAGTGAACACTGAAGCTTTCTTT	CASSPPMGTVNTEAFF
NA	TRBJ1-1	TRBV27	NA	TGTGCCAGCAGTTTAGGCGGGGGTCGCTACACTGAAGCTTTCTTT	CASSLGGGRYTEAFF
NA	TRBJ2-1	TRBV11-1	NA	TGTGCCAGCAGCTTATACAGCTACAATGAGCAGTTCTTC	CASSLYSYNEQFF
TRBD1	TRBJ1-3	TRBV18	NA	TGTGCCAGCTCACCCGGACAGGGCTCTGGAAACACCATATATTTT	CASSPGQGSGNTIYF
NA	TRBJ2-2	TRBV10-2	NA	TGCGCCAGCAGTGAGAAAGCTTACACCGGGGAGCTGTTTTTT	CASSEKAYTGELFF
NA	TRBJ1-6	TRBV27	once	TGTGCCAGCAGTTTTCTGAATTCACCCCTCCACTTT	CASSFLNSPLHF
NA	TRBJ1-1	TRBV3-1/TRBV3-2	NA	TGTGCCAGCAGCCAAGATTCGGGGATGAACACTGAAGCTTTCTTT	CASSQDSGMNTEAFF
TRBD1	TRBJ1-6	TRBV28	NA	TGTGCCAGCAGGCCAACGGGACAGGGTGCTTCACCCCTCCACTTT	CASRPTGQGASPLHF
TRBD2	TRBJ2-1	TRBV5-4	NA	TGTGCCAGCAGCTCAGCGGGGGGTAAATACAATGAGCAGTTCTTC	CASSSAGGKYNEQFF
NA	TRBJ1-1	TRBV4-2	NA	TGTGCCAGCAGCCAAGACAGGCGGGGGATGAACACTGAAGCTTTCTTT	CASSQDRRGMNTEAFF
NA	TRBJ1-1	TRBV7-2	NA	TGTGCCAGCAGCTTACGCCCGGGAGAGAACACTGAAGCTTTCTTT	CASSLRPGENTEAFF
TRBD1	TRBJ1-6	TRBV3-1/TRBV3-2	NA	TGTGCCAGCAGCCAAGAGCGCAGGGGGTGGAATTCACCCCTCCACTTT	CASSQERRGWNSPLHF
TRBD1	TRBJ2-7	TRBV5-1	NA	TGCGCCACCTCCCCCGGGACAGGGTTGTACGAGCAGTACTTC	CATSPGTGLYEQYF
NA	TRBJ2-3	TRBV3-1/TRBV3-2	NA	TGTGCCAGCACCTCTCTTAGTAGGGGGTCAGATACGCAGTATTTT	CASTSLSRGSDTQYF
TRBD2	TRBJ2-5	TRBV28	NA	TGTGCCAGCGCGATACTAGCGGGAGGAATGGAGACCCAGTACTTC	CASAILAGGMETQYF
NA	TRBJ2-2	TRBV6-5	NA	TGTGCCAGCAGACCCCCCAGGGTGAACACCGGGGAGCTGTTTTTT	CASRPPRVNTGELFF
NA	TRBJ1-1	TRBV2	NA	TGTGCCAGCGTCGAGGGGAGGGGCCCGGTCCGCACTGAAGCTTTCTTT	CASVEGRGPVRTEAFF
TRBD1	TRBJ2-1	TRBV2	NA	TGTGCCAGCAGTGAGACAGGGCTAAATGAGCAGTTCTTC	CASSETGLNEQFF
TRBD1	TRBJ1-4	TRBV6-5	NA	TGTGCCAGCAGCCCGGGACAGGGAAATGAAAAACTGTTTTTT	CASSPGQGNEKLFF